One and the same sample provided the 26 T cell receptor beta chains below, sequenced in a study of T cells in Graves' hyperthyroidism and ophthalmopathy. Authors of the study amplified TCR beta CDR3 regions from RNA transcripts. Researchers ran a first-round RT-PCR on the TCR CDR3 using the HTBI primer set. TCRdb processed the multiplex PCR reads anew with MiXCR; each CDR3 protein has one entry. This table holds fewer than 650,000 distinct CDR3 sequences, around 13% found once. The sequenced sample consisted of blood. These receptors came from a middle-aged woman with Graves' hyperthyroidism.

The genes are TRBV28 and TRBJ2-2, with 8 bases fitting TRBD1. In germline, CDR1 is MDHEN, CDR2 SYDVKM. The CDR3 runs to 14 residues. The V and J ends lost 7 bases and 5 bases, in that order; junction bases with no gene match: 6. The CDR3 spells CASTIGDRTGELFF. In DNA form, the CDR3 reads TGTGCCAGCACCATAGGGGACAGGACCGGGGAGCTGTTTTTT.

This clonotype occurred a few times. The rearrangement links TRBV28 to TRBJ2-3; maybe TRBD1 (5 bases). This CDR3 region has 17 residues. Germline loops: CDR1 MDHEN, CDR2 SYDVKM. Trimming shortened V by 5 bases and J by 2 bases, and 20 bases separated the two germline ends. CDR3 sequence (DNA): TGTGCCAGCAGTCGTGGTAAGGGGTTACGGATCACAGATACGCAGTATTTT. It is translated as CASSRGKGLRITDTQYF.

This clonotype was detected ten times or more. CDR3 nucleotides: TGTGCCAGCAGCGGACGGGCTCTGAACACTGAAGCTTTCTTT. Its translation: CASSGRALNTEAFF. This rearrangement joins TRBV7-9 to TRBJ1-1; D ambiguous. Trimming took off 5 bases at V and 0 bases at J, with 10 bases between the two ends. CDR3 size: 14 residues. Looked up from germline, CDR1 is SEHNR and CDR2 is FQNEAQ (reference sequence).

This clonotype was recorded at least ten times. This sequence joins TRBV5-1 and TRBJ2-1; D uncertain. Germline V lookup: CDR1 SGHRS, CDR2 YFSETQ. The V end was cut by 5 bases, the J end by 3 bases, with 6 bases between. The CDR3 spans 12 residues. CDR3 loop: CASRPDYNEQFF. CDR3 bases: TGCGCCAGCAGACCTGACTACAATGAGCAGTTCTTC.

Many counts were recorded for this clonotype. The chain is built from TRBV18 and TRBJ1-1, with a weak D call TRBD1 (5 bases). Germline loops: CDR1 KGHSH, CDR2 LQKENI. The CDR3 is 13 amino acids. The V gene lost 7 bases and the J gene lost 1 base, with 10 bases spanning the gap. The CDR3 DNA is TGTGCCAGCTTCCCGGGACCGAACACTGAAGCTTTCTTT. It encodes CASFPGPNTEAFF.

The V gene is TRBV5-1, the J gene TRBJ1-5; 8 bases align to TRBD1. Trimming took 0 bases from V and 6 from J; bases not matched to a gene: 5. CDR3 length: 15 amino acids. Germline CDR1 SGHRS, CDR2 YFSETQ. The CDR3 loop is CASSLAGGDSQPQHF. Here the CDR3 DNA reads TGCGCCAGCAGCTTGGCAGGGGGCGATTCTCAGCCCCAGCATTTT.

This chain connects TRBV18 to TRBJ2-7, with a weak D call TRBD1 (5 bases). CDR1 and CDR2 (germline): KGHSH, LQKENI. Trimming pared 4 bases from V and 0 bases from J, leaving 10 bases between. The CDR3 length is 14 residues. The chain's CDR3 is CASSLTVGSYEQYF. As DNA, the CDR3 is TGTGCCAGCTCACTGACAGTGGGCTCCTACGAGCAGTACTTC.

This clonotype was counted a few times. The rearrangement links TRBV20-1 to TRBJ2-3; D is undetermined. V was trimmed by 4 bases and J by 2 bases, leaving 10 bases between them. This CDR3 has 13 amino acids. The germline CDR1 and CDR2 sequences are DFQATT and SNEGSKA (reference sequence). The CDR3 loop is CSAKWANTDTQYF. The DNA of the CDR3 is TGCAGTGCTAAATGGGCGAACACAGATACGCAGTATTTT.

This clonotype was seen at least ten times. This rearrangement joins TRBV12-3 or TRBV12-4 to TRBJ2-7; TRBD2 matches 11 bases. The CDR3 length is 14 residues. After removal of 6 bases from V and 3 bases from J, the junction contained 4 bases not matched to a gene. The CDR3 DNA reads as TGTGCCAGCAGCTTTGGGACTAGCGGCTACGAGCAGTACTTC. Its protein product is CASSFGTSGYEQYF.

This clonotype was picked up many times. The rearrangement joins TRBV20-1 to TRBJ2-3; D ambiguous. V lost 4 bases, J lost 1 base, and 12 bases lay in between. CDR3 length: 14 amino acids. Germline V lookup: CDR1 DFQATT, CDR2 SNEGSKA (reference sequence). For the CDR3, the DNA is TGCAGTGCTACCCGACTGCCGCGCACAGATACGCAGTATTTT. Protein: CSATRLPRTDTQYF.

The rearrangement uses TRBV9 and TRBJ2-7; D is perhaps TRBD1 (6 bases). Trimming cost V 1 base and J 2 bases, with 16 bases left between them. In germline, CDR1 is SGDLS, CDR2 YYNGEE. This CDR3 region has 16 residues. This CDR3 reads CASSVSPGTLPYEQYF. The CDR3 DNA sequence: TGTGCCAGCAGCGTATCACCCGGGACACTTCCCTACGAGCAGTACTTC.

This clonotype appeared a few times. This rearrangement joins TRBV4-1 to TRBJ2-3; 13 nucleotides line up with TRBD2. In germline, CDR1 is MGHRA, CDR2 YSYEKL. V shed 3 bases, J shed 5 bases, and the junction held 14 bases outside the gene matches. The CDR3 consists of 19 residues. CDR3 region: CASSHGPTTSGRALDTQYF. CDR3 in DNA: TGCGCCAGCAGCCACGGCCCGACCACTAGCGGGAGGGCCTTAGATACGCAGTATTTT.

This clonotype came up many times. This sequence joins TRBV20-1 and TRBJ2-4; D is unclear. V was clipped by 0 bases and J by 5 bases, with 8 bases between them. The CDR3 spans 13 residues. Germline CDR1 reads DFQATT; CDR2 reads SNEGSKA (reference sequence). The CDR3 loop is CSARDIGQNIQYF. The CDR3 DNA is TGCAGTGCTAGAGATATAGGACAAAACATTCAGTACTTC.

The chain carries TRBV12-3 or TRBV12-4 and TRBJ2-7, with TRBD2 matching 8 bases. V lost 4 bases, J lost 12 bases, and 8 bases stayed unmatched. CDR3 size: 12 residues. CDR3 DNA: TGTGCCAGCAGTTATCTAGCGGGTCTGCCGTACTTC. Amino acid sequence: CASSYLAGLPYF.

This clonotype has at least ten counts. V and J are TRBV11-2 and TRBJ2-6, with D perhaps TRBD2 (5 bases). The CDR3 has 12 amino acids. Between the trimmed V and J ends, which lost 1 base and 11 bases, there was a span of 6 bases. CDR1 is SGHAT and CDR2 is FQNNGV in the germline V gene. The CDR3 nucleotides read TGTGCCAGCAGCTTAGGAGGGCACGTCCTGACTTTC. Its protein is CASSLGGHVLTF.

This clonotype was seen only a few times. The germline gene is not matched at one end of the junction; a read error may be the cause. The chain recombines TRBV6-1 with TRBJ2-7; the D is unclear. Per germline, CDR1 MNHNS and CDR2 SASEGT. This CDR3 comprises 14 residues. The CDR3 is CASSVPPQVYKQYF. Here the CDR3 DNA reads TGTGCCAGCAGTGTACCACCGCAGGTCTACAAGCAGTACTTC.

A remark on this clonotype: A much more abundant neighbour one base away suggests this may be a read error. This chain's CDR3 is CSARGQEQLFF. The CDR3 bases are TGCAGTGCTAGGGGACAGGAACAACTGTTTTTT. This rearrangement joins TRBV20-1 to TRBJ1-4; 8 bases align to TRBD1. CDR3 length: 11 amino acids. V dropped 3 bases and J dropped 12; count of bases not matched to a gene: 3. Per the germline V gene, CDR1 is DFQATT and CDR2 is SNEGSKA (reference sequence).

This clonotype was seen ten or more times. The chain is built from TRBV7-9 and TRBJ2-1; the D is unclear. There are 14 residues in the CDR3. Germline V gene sequence: CDR1 SEHNR, CDR2 FQNEAQ (reference sequence). Trimming pared 0 bases from V and 4 bases from J, leaving 7 bases between. The CDR3 DNA reads TGTGCCAGCAGCTTAGCGGACGGGTACAATGAGCAGTTCTTC. Amino acids: CASSLADGYNEQFF.

The V and J genes are TRBV20-1 and TRBJ2-2; TRBD2 matches 9 bases. J lost 1 base, V lost 1 base, and 4 bases had no gene match. There are 16 residues in the CDR3. Looked up from germline, CDR1 is DFQATT and CDR2 is SNEGSKA (reference sequence). CDR3 nucleotide sequence: TGCAGTGCTAGAGCTCCGACTAGCGGGAACACCGGGGAGCTGTTTTTT. Its protein is CSARAPTSGNTGELFF.

In this sample, this clonotype turned up many times. The chain uses TRBV24-1 and TRBJ1-5; D not certain. Germline CDR1 KGHDR, CDR2 SFDVKD. CDR3 length: 14 residues. V was clipped by 7 bases and J by 1 base, with 10 bases between them. The DNA for the CDR3 is TGTGCCACCAGGGGCGACGGGAGCAATCAGCCCCAGCATTTT. Protein sequence: CATRGDGSNQPQHF.

This clonotype was counted ten times or more. The V and J genes are TRBV18 and TRBJ2-5; D remains unclear. Between the trimmed V and J ends, which lost 3 bases and 3 bases, there was a span of 8 bases. The germline CDR1 and CDR2 sequences are KGHSH and LQKENI. There are 13 residues in the CDR3. CDR3 protein: CASSPSVKETQYF. In DNA, the CDR3 is TGTGCCAGCTCACCTTCGGTGAAAGAGACCCAGTACTTC.

This clonotype was seen many times. The chain combines TRBV15 with TRBJ2-1; D unresolved. This CDR3 is 17 amino acids long. V lost 0 bases and J 3 bases, leaving 15 bases between the germline ends. The germline CDR1 and CDR2 sequences are LNHNV and YYDKDF (reference sequence). Here the CDR3 DNA reads TGTGCCACCAGCAGAGATCTAACCCCACCCTACTACAATGAGCAGTTCTTC. As protein: CATSRDLTPPYYNEQFF.

This chain connects TRBV5-6 to TRBJ2-3; TRBD2 matches at 7 bases. V was pared by 3 bases and J by 0 bases, with 10 bases of the junction left unmatched. The length of the CDR3 is 17 residues. Germline CDR1 reads SGHDT; CDR2 reads YYEEEE. The DNA of the CDR3 is TGTGCCAGCAGCTCTCAGGGAGGGAGCTCTAGCACAGATACGCAGTATTTT. Translating it yields CASSSQGGSSSTDTQYF.

The chain is built from TRBV14 and TRBJ2-1; 7 bases align to TRBD1. Germline lookup yields CDR1 SGHDN and CDR2 FVKESK. V dropped 3 bases and J dropped 7; count of bases not matched to a gene: 9. The CDR3 length is 15 residues. The DNA for the CDR3 is TGTGCCAGCAGCCAGCCGACAGGGAACTATAATGAGCAGTTCTTC. Its translation: CASSQPTGNYNEQFF.

This clonotype was observed a few times. Written as DNA, the CDR3 is TGCAGCGTTGAAGGAGGACAGCCTAGCTCCTACAATGAGCAGTTCTTC. It yields the protein CSVEGGQPSSYNEQFF. The V call is TRBV29-1, the J call TRBJ2-1, with D maybe TRBD1 (6 bases). Trimming stripped 1 base from V and 0 bases from J, with 13 bases between. CDR3 length: 16 residues. Germline loops: CDR1 SQVTM, CDR2 ANQGSEA.

The chain is built from TRBV29-1 and TRBJ2-1; 11 bases map to TRBD2. V gave up 3 bases and J gave up 10 bases; unmatched junction bases: 5. Germline CDR1 reads SQVTM; CDR2 reads ANQGSEA. There are 13 residues in the CDR3. The CDR3 loop reads CSVDGSSGREQFF. As DNA, the CDR3 is TGCAGCGTTGATGGTTCTAGCGGGAGGGAGCAGTTCTTC.